The 7 T cell receptor beta chains listed next were all sequenced from one sample in a study of identical twins (TCRdb year 2016). The library was generated by 5' RACE. The reads were generated on an Illumina HiSeq 2000. TCRdb trimmed public reads at Q25 via fastp, called clones via MiXCR and kept in-frame beta chains. When rows share a CDR3 protein, they turn into one entry using the most common DNA and genes. The sample table records around 490,000 distinct CDR3 sequences; over 12% of these occur just once. Of the sample, 0.44% falls within the top ten clones. The data also belong to a second study, concerning yellow fever vaccine responses in identical twins.

Sequences were obtained from CD4+ T cells sorted from blood. These receptors were taken from a woman aged 18 to 35 in good health.

This chain joins TRBV20-1 and TRBJ2-2; maybe TRBD1 (8 bases). Between the trimmed V and J ends, which lost 4 bases and 4 bases, there was a span of 13 bases. The CDR3 covers 14 residues. Germline values: CDR1 DFQATT, CDR2 SNEGSKA (reference sequence). Written as DNA, the CDR3 is TGCAGTGCTATTACAGGGGGGGCCACCGGGGAGCTGTTTTTT. It codes for CSAITGGATGELFF.

The chain couples TRBV18 to TRBJ2-1, with 8 bases aligning to TRBD1. This CDR3 region has 16 residues. V shed 1 base and J 7 bases; nucleotides not matched to a gene: 9. CDR1 and CDR2 (germline): KGHSH, LQKENI. CDR3 DNA: TGTGCCAGCTCACCACGGACAGGGACCCCCAATAATGAGCAGTTCTTC. Translating gives CASSPRTGTPNNEQFF.

The CDR3 loop reads CSVEVGQPPSIGYTF. DNA for the CDR3: TGCAGCGTTGAAGTAGGCCAGCCACCCTCTATTGGCTACACCTTC. V is TRBV29-1 and J is TRBJ1-2; D uncertain. Trimming removed 1 base at V and 7 bases at J, with 19 bases between. The CDR3 runs 15 residues. Per the germline V gene, CDR1 is SQVTM and CDR2 is ANQGSEA.

At least ten counts were recorded for this clonotype. This chain connects TRBV3-1 to TRBJ1-1, with TRBD1 matching 8 bases. This CDR3 contains 15 residues. CDR1 and CDR2 from the germline V gene are LGHDT and YNNKEL (reference sequence). V gave up 6 bases and J gave up 1 base; unmatched junction bases: 7. CDR3 region: CASRKGQGRNTEAFF. The CDR3 DNA sequence: TGTGCCAGCAGAAAAGGACAGGGAAGGAACACTGAAGCTTTCTTT.

This clonotype was detected many times. The chain is built from TRBV5-1 and TRBJ2-2; D not certain. Germline V gene sequence: CDR1 SGHRS, CDR2 YFSETQ. The V end was cut by 0 bases, the J end by 4 bases, with 4 bases between. This CDR3 region has 13 residues. The CDR3 loop is CASSLAVTGELFF. CDR3 in DNA: TGCGCCAGCAGCTTGGCGGTCACCGGGGAGCTGTTTTTT.

This clonotype was counted only a few times. The V call is TRBV4-1, the J call TRBJ2-3; 10 bases align to TRBD2. Germline CDR1 and CDR2: MGHRA and YSYEKL. The CDR3 runs to 17 residues. Losses at the gene ends were 0 bases for V and 2 bases for J; bases not matched to a gene: 5. The CDR3: CASSQDGTSATTDTQYF. The CDR3 DNA sequence: TGCGCCAGCAGCCAAGATGGGACTAGCGCGACCACAGATACGCAGTATTTT.

This clonotype has more than one count but fewer than ten. The V gene is TRBV10-3, the J gene TRBJ2-3; D remains ambiguous. From germline, CDR1 is ENHRY and CDR2 SYGVKD. Trimming took 4 bases from V and 5 from J, leaving 4 bases between them. The CDR3 extends over 11 amino acids. The CDR3 reads CAISGGDTQYF. CDR3 sequence (DNA): TGTGCCATCAGTGGAGGAGATACGCAGTATTTT.